This T cell receptor (beta chain) appears in the sequencing data of a study of shared clonotypes between healthy human individuals. Study-level findings and limits: Clonotypes shared by all four sorted-subset donors had higher generation probabilities than non-shared clonotypes.

Germline V lookup: CDR1 SGHTA, CDR2 FQGNSA. V was shortened by 7 bases and J by 6 bases, with 19 bases between the two germline ends. This CDR3 spans 15 amino acids. As for this clone: The antigen is undetermined.

Profiling relied on immunoSEQ multiplex PCR, and the TCRdb table lists in-frame clones only, not all of them. The data contain around 1,000,000 clones, 60% to 80% of them singletons. The material sequenced was memory CD4+ T cells from PBMCs. As to subset: CD45RA-negative fraction. V is TRBV7-2 and J is TRBJ2-1; D is unresolved. This clonotype was sampled from a man aged 18 to 29 in good health. Some clones in this sample may be carry-over from other donors' samples. The DNA of the CDR3 is TGTGCCAGCATTTTGTCTCCTACTTTCCCCAATGAGCAGTTCTTC. Amino acid sequence: CASILSPTFPNEQFF.